This is a list of T cell receptor beta chains from one sample in a study of T cell responses to AZD1222 COVID-19 vaccine. TCRdb's copy holds only in-frame clones and misses some; the assay was immunoSEQ multiplex PCR. Here the sample spans about 100,000 clones, more than 70% being singletons. The sample here was peripheral blood, taken on day 0 of AZD1222 vaccination. The receptors shown here come from an adult in good health. Both conserved end residues are part of each CDR3. The D gene is left open where the match is weak. The listing skips clone size in some rows; elsewhere it reads once, few, many or a size class.

D	V	J	size	DNA	CDR3
TRBD1	TRBV28	TRBJ1-6	NA	TGTGCCAGCAGCCCCGGACAGGGCATCAATTCACCCCTCCACTTT	CASSPGQGINSPLHF
NA	TRBV21-1	TRBJ2-2	NA	TGTGCCAGCAGCAAAGCAGCGAGCGGGGGGGCCCCCGGCGCCGGGGAGCTGTTTTTT	CASSKAASGGAPGAGELFF
NA	TRBV4-3	TRBJ1-6	NA	TGCGCCAGCAGCCCCTCCGGGGGGAGCTCCTATAATTCACCCCTCCACTTT	CASSPSGGSSYNSPLHF
TRBD2	TRBV7-9	TRBJ2-5	NA	TGTGCCAGCAGCTTAGAAGGCGGGGGTGTAGAGACCCAGTACTTC	CASSLEGGGVETQYF
TRBD1	TRBV6-1	TRBJ1-6	NA	TGTGCCAGCAGTGAATTGGACAGGGGAAAGTCACCCCTCCACTTT	CASSELDRGKSPLHF
NA	TRBV7-2	TRBJ2-7	NA	TGTGCCAGCAGTTTAGGTGCGGGGTGGTCGTACGAGCAGTACTTC	CASSLGAGWSYEQYF
NA	TRBV5-1	TRBJ1-6	NA	TGCGCCAGCAGCGACCGACAGGAGGCACCCCTCCACTTT	CASSDRQEAPLHF
TRBD1	TRBV5-1	TRBJ2-3	NA	TGCGCCAGCAGCGCCCGGGACAGGGTGTCAGATACGCAGTATTTT	CASSARDRVSDTQYF
TRBD1	TRBV4-1	TRBJ1-4	NA	TGCGCCAGCAGCCAAGATAGGGAGACAGGGGGGAAAAAACTGTTTTTT	CASSQDRETGGKKLFF
TRBD1	TRBV7-9	TRBJ2-1	few	TGTGCCAGCAGCAAGCAGACAGGGCGCAATGAGCAGTTCTTC	CASSKQTGRNEQFF
TRBD2	TRBV2	TRBJ2-5	NA	TGTGCCAGCAGTCAGACTAGCGGGGGGCCGGGGACCCAGTACTTC	CASSQTSGGPGTQYF
NA	TRBV28	TRBJ1-5	NA	TGTGCCAGCAGACTCGGGACGGTTAAATATCAGCCCCAGCATTTT	CASRLGTVKYQPQHF
TRBD1	TRBV30	TRBJ1-2	NA	TGTGCCTGGAGTGCTCTGACAGGGATTGGTGGCTACACCTTC	CAWSALTGIGGYTF
TRBD1	TRBV5-1	TRBJ1-3	NA	TGCGCCAGCAGCTTAGGACAGGTCATAGACACCATATATTTT	CASSLGQVIDTIYF
NA	TRBV15	TRBJ1-1	NA	TGTGCCACCAGCAGAGACTTGAACACTGAAGCTTTCTTT	CATSRDLNTEAFF
NA	TRBV5-8	TRBJ2-5	NA	TGTGCCAGCAGCTGGGGGCAGGGGCCGCGAGAGACCCAGTACTTC	CASSWGQGPRETQYF
NA	TRBV29-1	TRBJ2-5	once	TGCAGCGTTGAGCCCTTTGATGGCGGGGGCCCAGAGACCCAGTACTTC	CSVEPFDGGGPETQYF
NA	TRBV6-4	TRBJ2-7	NA	TGTGCCAGCAGTGACGGGTACGAGCAGTACTTC	CASSDGYEQYF
TRBD1	TRBV27	TRBJ1-1	NA	TGTGCCAGCAGTCCTTTGAGAGGGGGCTCTTTGAACACTGAAGCTTTCTTT	CASSPLRGGSLNTEAFF
NA	TRBV28	TRBJ1-5	NA	TGTGCCAGCAGTTTACCTTTGACAAGGGGGAATCAGCCCCAGCATTTT	CASSLPLTRGNQPQHF
NA	TRBV2	TRBJ1-2	NA	TGTGCCAGCAGTACCTTAGCAATCGGTGGCTACACCTTC	CASSTLAIGGYTF
NA	TRBV13	TRBJ1-1	once	TGTGCCAGCAGCATAAAGAACACTGAAGCTTTCTTT	CASSIKNTEAFF
NA	TRBV19	TRBJ1-5	NA	TGTGCCAGTAGTATAGACCTTCAGGGCCAGCCCCAGCATTTT	CASSIDLQGQPQHF
NA	TRBV4-3	TRBJ1-1	NA	TGCGCCAGCAGCCAAGGTCAAGGGTCTGAAGCTTTCTTT	CASSQGQGSEAFF
NA	TRBV28	TRBJ1-5	NA	TGTGCCAGCAGGGAGGGAGGGGCCCTCGACAATCAGCCCCAGCATTTT	CASREGGALDNQPQHF
TRBD2	TRBV6-6	TRBJ2-5	NA	TGTGCCAGCGGCAGGACTAGGGAGACCCAGTACTTC	CASGRTRETQYF
NA	TRBV18	TRBJ2-5	NA	TGTGCCAGCTCCCGGGGGGCCCAAGAGACCCAGTACTTC	CASSRGAQETQYF
TRBD1	TRBV7-2	TRBJ1-4	NA	TGTGCCAGCAGCTTAGCTGGGACAGGGAGTGAAAAACTGTTTTTT	CASSLAGTGSEKLFF
NA	TRBV6-5	TRBJ1-2	NA	TGTGCCAGCAGTTCCCCTCCATACCGGGACAAACATGGCTACACCTTC	CASSSPPYRDKHGYTF
NA	TRBV4-3	TRBJ2-7	few	TGCGCCAGCAGCCACGTGACCGAGGCCTACGAGCAGTACTTC	CASSHVTEAYEQYF
NA	TRBV7-9	TRBJ1-4	NA	TGTGCCACTCGGGGGGTTAATGAAAAACTGTTTTTT	CATRGVNEKLFF
NA	TRBV7-2	TRBJ1-5	NA	TGTGCCAGCAGCTTAGGAGTGGGGCCTGTCCTCCATTTT	CASSLGVGPVLHF
NA	TRBV29-1	TRBJ2-5	NA	TGCAGCGCCACCCGGGGATCGGAGACCCAGTACTTC	CSATRGSETQYF
NA	TRBV10-2	TRBJ1-6	NA	TGCGCCAGCAGGAATGGGGATTCACCCCTCCACTTT	CASRNGDSPLHF
TRBD2	TRBV6-6	TRBJ2-5	NA	TGTGCCAGCAAACTAGCGGGGAGGGGGACCCAGTACTTC	CASKLAGRGTQYF
NA	TRBV6-6	TRBJ1-5	NA	TGTGCCAGCAGTAGGGTCGGAGACCAGCATTTT	CASSRVGDQHF
TRBD1	TRBV6-2/TRBV6-3	TRBJ1-5	NA	TGTGCCAGCAGCTGGACAGGGACTCAGCCCCAGCATTTT	CASSWTGTQPQHF
NA	TRBV4-3	TRBJ1-2	NA	TGCGCCAGCAGCCAAGATCGGGGGGGGCTTTATGGCTACACCTTC	CASSQDRGGLYGYTF
NA	TRBV7-2	TRBJ1-2	NA	TGTGCCAGCAGCTTAGGGCCAGCTAACTATGGCTACACCTTC	CASSLGPANYGYTF
TRBD1	TRBV7-2	TRBJ1-2	few	TGTGCCAGCAGCCTCAGGACAGGGGGCGCGTATGGCTACACCTTC	CASSLRTGGAYGYTF
NA	TRBV30	TRBJ1-3	NA	TGTGCCTGGAGTGTCCCGGCCTTCTCTGGAAACACCATATATTTT	CAWSVPAFSGNTIYF
NA	TRBV11-2	TRBJ1-4	NA	TGTGCCAGCAGCACTTCCACAGGGAACAAACTGTTTTTT	CASSTSTGNKLFF
TRBD2	TRBV11-2	TRBJ2-5	NA	TGTGCCAGCAGCTATTTCCGGGGACTAGCGGATAAAGAGACCCAGTACTTC	CASSYFRGLADKETQYF
TRBD2	TRBV30	TRBJ2-1	NA	TGTGCCTGGAGACACGAAGGACTAGCGTGGGCTGAGCAGTTCTTC	CAWRHEGLAWAEQFF
NA	TRBV28	TRBJ1-2	NA	TGTGCCAGCAGTCCGAGGGACGGTGGCTACACCTTC	CASSPRDGGYTF